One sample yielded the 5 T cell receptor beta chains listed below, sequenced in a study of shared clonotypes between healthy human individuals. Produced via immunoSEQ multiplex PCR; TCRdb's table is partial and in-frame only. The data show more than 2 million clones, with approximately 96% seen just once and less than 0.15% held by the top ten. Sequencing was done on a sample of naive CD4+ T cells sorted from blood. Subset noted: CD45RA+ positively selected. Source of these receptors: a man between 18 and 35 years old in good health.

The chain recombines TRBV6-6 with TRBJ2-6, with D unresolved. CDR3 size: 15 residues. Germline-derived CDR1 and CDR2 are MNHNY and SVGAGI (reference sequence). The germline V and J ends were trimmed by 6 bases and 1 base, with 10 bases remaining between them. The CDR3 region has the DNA TGTGCCAGCAGCTTAATACTATCTGGGGCCAACGTCCTGACTTTC. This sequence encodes CASSLILSGANVLTF.

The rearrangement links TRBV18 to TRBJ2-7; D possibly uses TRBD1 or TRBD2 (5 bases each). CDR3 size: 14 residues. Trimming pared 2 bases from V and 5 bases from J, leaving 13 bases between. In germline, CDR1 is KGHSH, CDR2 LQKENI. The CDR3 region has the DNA TGTGCCAGCTCACCAGGGACCCCCAGGGACGAGCAGTACTTC. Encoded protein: CASSPGTPRDEQYF.

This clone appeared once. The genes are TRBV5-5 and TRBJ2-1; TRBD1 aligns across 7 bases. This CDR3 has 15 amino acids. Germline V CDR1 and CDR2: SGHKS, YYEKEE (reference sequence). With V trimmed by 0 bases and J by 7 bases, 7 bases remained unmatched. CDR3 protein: CASSLVSLQGNEQFF. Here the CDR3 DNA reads TGTGCCAGCAGCTTGGTTTCCCTACAGGGGAATGAGCAGTTCTTC.

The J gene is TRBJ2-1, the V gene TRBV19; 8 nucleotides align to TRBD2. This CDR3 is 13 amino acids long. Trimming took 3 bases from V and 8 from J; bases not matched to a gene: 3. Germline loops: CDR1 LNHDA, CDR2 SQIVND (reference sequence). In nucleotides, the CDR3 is TGTGCCAGTAGTATCGGGAGGGAGTATGAGCAGTTCTTC. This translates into CASSIGREYEQFF.

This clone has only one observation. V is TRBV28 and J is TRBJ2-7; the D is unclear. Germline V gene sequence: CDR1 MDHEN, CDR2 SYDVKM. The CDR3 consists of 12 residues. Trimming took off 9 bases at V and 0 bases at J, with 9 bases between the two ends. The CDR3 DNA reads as TGTGCCAGTGACGGAGACTCCTACGAGCAGTACTTC. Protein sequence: CASDGDSYEQYF.